This entry lists 20 T cell receptor beta chains sequenced from one sample in a study of CD8+ T cells in alopecia areata. Sequencing used cDNA as its template, made by extracting RNA and reverse transcribing it. The assay was immunoSEQ multiplex PCR, and TCRdb's table has in-frame clones only and misses some. The repertoire has approximately 150,000 clones, about 47% of them found once; the top ten carry 0.95% to 1%. Here the sequenced sample was CD4+ T cells sorted from blood, taken at week 0. The source is a human donor with alopecia areata.

A few counts support this clone. The chain joins TRBV5-4 to TRBJ2-3; possible D gene TRBD1, 6 bases. V was pared by 0 bases and J by 6 bases, with 8 bases between. This CDR3 spans 13 amino acids. CDR1 is SGHNT and CDR2 is YYREEE in the germline V gene (reference sequence). The CDR3 DNA reads TGTGCCAGCAGCTTGGGGGGGCAGGATACGCAGTATTTT. Translating it yields CASSLGGQDTQYF.

This clone came up a few times. V is TRBV30 and J is TRBJ1-1, with D unclear. V was cut by 0 bases and J by 2 bases, with 19 bases left in between. CDR1 GTSNPN and CDR2 SVGIG come from the germline V gene (reference sequence). CDR3 size: 17 residues. CDR3 protein: CAWSVSEGYFSNTEAFF. CDR3 bases: TGTGCCTGGAGTGTTTCCGAGGGATATTTTTCAAACACTGAAGCTTTCTTT.

CDR3 nucleotide sequence: TGTGCCAGCAGCGCGCAGACAGGGCTTCTAAATGAGCAGTTCTTC. Protein: CASSAQTGLLNEQFF. This rearrangement joins TRBV5-4 to TRBJ2-1, with TRBD1 matching 7 bases. The length of the CDR3 is 15 residues. J lost 7 bases, V lost 4 bases, and 11 bases had no gene match. The germline gives CDR1 SGHNT, CDR2 YYREEE (reference sequence).

The J gene is TRBJ2-5, the V gene TRBV2; 9 nucleotides match TRBD2. CDR3 size: 13 residues. Trimming took 6 bases from V and 5 from J; bases not matched to a gene: 4. Looked up from germline, CDR1 is SNHLY and CDR2 is FYNNEI. The CDR3 coding sequence is TGTGCCAGCAGCTCTAGCGGGGCGGAGACCCAGTACTTC. Translation gives CASSSSGAETQYF.

Notes on this clone: Other nucleotide sequences from this sample produce the same CDR3. The J gene is TRBJ1-1, the V gene TRBV28; possible D gene TRBD1, 6 bases. Between the trimmed V and J ends, which lost 8 bases and 3 bases, there was a span of 13 bases. The V gene's germline CDR1 is MDHEN and CDR2 SYDVKM. The CDR3 spans 13 residues. This CDR3 reads CASSWGRDTEAFF. CDR3 in DNA: TGTGCCAGCTCGTGGGGGCGGGACACTGAAGCTTTCTTT.

The count of this clone is one. The rearrangement joins TRBV6-5 to TRBJ2-3, with a possible D match to TRBD2 (6 bases). This CDR3 is 12 amino acids long. V lost 6 bases and J 10 bases, leaving 14 bases between the germline ends. Germline V lookup: CDR1 MNHEY, CDR2 SVGAGI. CDR3 protein: CASSPHSGAQYF. DNA of the CDR3: TGTGCCAGCAGCCCCCATAGCGGTGCGCAGTATTTT.

This clone showed up just a few times. V gene TRBV19 combines with J gene TRBJ2-7; D assignment may be TRBD1 or TRBD2 (5 bases each). This CDR3 spans 13 amino acids. V was clipped by 5 bases and J by 5 bases, with 13 bases between them. Germline loops: CDR1 LNHDA, CDR2 SQIVND (reference sequence). The chain's CDR3 is CASSVGVQHEQYF. CDR3 bases: TGTGCCAGTAGTGTGGGGGTGCAGCACGAGCAGTACTTC.

The chain's CDR3 is CATTNLGGSRADTQYF. In DNA form, the CDR3 reads TGTGCCACCACCAACCTGGGCGGGAGTAGGGCAGATACGCAGTATTTT. The chain recombines TRBV7-3 with TRBJ2-3, with TRBD2 identical over 7 bases. Trimming took 10 bases from V and 4 from J; bases not matched to a gene: 17. CDR3 length: 16 amino acids. CDR1 SGHTA and CDR2 FQGTGA come from the germline V gene. Drawing the rest from reference TRBV7-3 and TRBJ2-3, the complete variable domain is GAGVSQTPSNKVTEKGKYVELRCDPISGHTALYWYRQSLGQGPEFLIYFQGTGAADDSGLPNDRFFAVRPEGSVSTLKIQRTERGDSAVYLCATTNLGGSRADTQYFGPGTRLTVL.

This chain uses TRBV29-1 with TRBJ2-2; D ambiguous. CDR3 size: 12 residues. From germline, CDR1 is SQVTM and CDR2 ANQGSEA. Trimming removed 5 bases from V and 14 bases from J, with 18 bases in between. DNA of the CDR3: TGCAGCGTTTCCCGGACGACCCCGGACCTGTTTTTT. Translated, it gives CSVSRTTPDLFF.

The CDR3 bases are TGCAGCGTTGAGCTACAGGTCGGATATGGCTACACCTTC. This gives the protein CSVELQVGYGYTF. V usage is TRBV29-1 and J usage is TRBJ1-2, with a tentative D call TRBD1 (5 bases). This CDR3 region has 13 residues. Trimming pared 3 bases from V and 5 bases from J, leaving 13 bases between. CDR1 is SQVTM and CDR2 is ANQGSEA in the germline V gene.

The chain combines TRBV30 with TRBJ2-5; 8 nucleotides match TRBD2. Trimming took 5 bases from V and 4 from J; bases not matched to a gene: 3. CDR1 GTSNPN and CDR2 SVGIG come from the germline V gene (reference sequence). CDR3 length: 12 residues. The CDR3 sequence is CAWYRGGETQYF. Written as DNA, the CDR3 is TGTGCCTGGTACCGGGGGGGAGAGACCCAGTACTTC.

This clone has only a few counts. This chain links TRBV7-9 with TRBJ1-3, with unresolved D. The V gene lost 2 bases and the J gene lost 0 bases, with 11 bases spanning the gap. The CDR3 has 16 amino acids. Germline V CDR1 and CDR2: SEHNR, FQNEAQ (reference sequence). The CDR3 coding sequence is TGTGCCAGCAGCTTACTTGGGGAAATCTCTGGAAACACCATATATTTT. Encoded protein: CASSLLGEISGNTIYF.

The gene calls are TRBV28 and TRBJ1-4; D may be TRBD1 (5 bases). This CDR3 has 12 amino acids. V shed 5 bases and J shed 10 bases, with 11 bases lying between them. Germline CDR1 and CDR2: MDHEN and SYDVKM. CDR3 nucleotide sequence: TGTGCCAGCAGTAAGAAGGGGAGAAAACTGTTTTTT. Its protein is CASSKKGRKLFF.

V gene TRBV2 combines with J gene TRBJ2-7; 8 nucleotides line up with TRBD1. After removal of 7 bases from V and 7 bases from J, the junction contained 9 bases not matched to a gene. CDR1 and CDR2 (germline): SNHLY, FYNNEI. This CDR3 has 13 amino acids. The CDR3 here is CASTTGQGTEQYF. Here the CDR3 DNA reads TGTGCCAGCACTACCGGACAGGGTACGGAGCAGTACTTC.

In this sample, this clone turned up a few times. The J gene is TRBJ2-2, the V gene TRBV9; TRBD1 matches 7 bases. The CDR3 consists of 15 residues. Germline V lookup: CDR1 SGDLS, CDR2 YYNGEE. V dropped 2 bases and J dropped 5; count of bases not matched to a gene: 6. The CDR3 nucleotides are TGTGCCAGCAGCGTGGGACAGACCATTACCGGGGAGCTGTTTTTT. It codes for CASSVGQTITGELFF. The full variable domain, rest sourced from reference TRBV9 and TRBJ2-2, is DSGVTQTPKHLITATGQRVTLRCSPRSGDLSVYWYQQSLDQGLQFLIQYYNGEERAKGNILERFSAQQFPDLHSELNLSSLELGDSALYFCASSVGQTITGELFFGEGSRLTVL.

This clone was detected only a few times. This sequence joins TRBV5-1 and TRBJ1-1; D is ambiguous. Germline loops: CDR1 SGHRS, CDR2 YFSETQ. Trimming pared 0 bases from V and 5 bases from J, leaving 5 bases between. The CDR3 runs to 12 residues. The CDR3 sequence: CASSLGRTEAFF. CDR3 nucleotides: TGCGCCAGCAGCTTGGGTCGGACTGAAGCTTTCTTT.

The chain is built from TRBV6-1 and TRBJ2-2; D is unresolved. CDR3 length equals 12 residues. The germline V gene encodes CDR1 MNHNS and CDR2 SASEGT. With 5 bases removed from V and 2 bases from J, the gap between germline ends came to 3 bases. CDR3 loop: CASSHNTGELFF. CDR3 DNA: TGTGCCAGCAGTCACAACACCGGGGAGCTGTTTTTT.

This clone was counted a few times. This chain joins TRBV29-1 and TRBJ2-5; a weak D match, TRBD1 (6 bases). Trimming stripped 7 bases from V and 3 bases from J, with 18 bases between. This CDR3 spans 14 amino acids. Germline assignment: CDR1 SQVTM and CDR2 ANQGSEA. CDR3 in DNA: TGCAGCGCCGCGGGTAGGGACACTAAAGAGACCCAGTACTTC. This codes for CSAAGRDTKETQYF.

The J gene is TRBJ1-1, the V gene TRBV7-9; tentatively, D is TRBD1 (5 bases). From germline, CDR1 is SEHNR and CDR2 FQNEAQ (reference sequence). V was trimmed by 3 bases and J by 4 bases, leaving 12 bases between them. This CDR3 has 14 amino acids. The CDR3 nucleotides are TGTGCCAGCAGCTTGGGGGGGGACCGCACTGAAGCTTTCTTT. It codes for CASSLGGDRTEAFF.

This chain joins TRBV6-5 and TRBJ1-1; possible D gene TRBD1, 5 bases. This CDR3 comprises 14 residues. The V end was cut by 6 bases, the J end by 5 bases, with 16 bases between. Germline-derived CDR1 and CDR2 are MNHEY and SVGAGI. The CDR3 nucleotides read TGTGCCAGCAGCCCCAGTGGGGGACGAACTGAAGCTTTCTTT. Translated: CASSPSGGRTEAFF.